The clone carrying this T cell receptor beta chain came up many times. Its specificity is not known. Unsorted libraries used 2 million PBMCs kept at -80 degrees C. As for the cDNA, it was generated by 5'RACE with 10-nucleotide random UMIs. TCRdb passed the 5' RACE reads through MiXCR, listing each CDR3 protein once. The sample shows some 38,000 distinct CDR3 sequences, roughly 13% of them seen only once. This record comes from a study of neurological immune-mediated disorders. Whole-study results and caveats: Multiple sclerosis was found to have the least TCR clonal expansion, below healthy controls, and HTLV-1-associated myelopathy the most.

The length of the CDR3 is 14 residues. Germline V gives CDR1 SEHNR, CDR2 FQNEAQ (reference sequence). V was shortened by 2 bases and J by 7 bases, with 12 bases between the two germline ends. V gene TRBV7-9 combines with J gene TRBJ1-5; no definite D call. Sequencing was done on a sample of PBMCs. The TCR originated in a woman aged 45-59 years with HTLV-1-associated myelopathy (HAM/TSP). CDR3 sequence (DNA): TGTGCCAGCAGCTTATCTCATGAGGCACAGCCCCAGCATTTT. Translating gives CASSLSHEAQPQHF.